This T cell receptor (beta chain) came from a study of Ad26.COV2.S vaccination and SARS-CoV-2 variants (dated by TCRdb to 2020 to 2023). Turning to the overall study: Donors in the vaccine arm were drawn from COV1001, a phase I-IIa trial of Ad26.COV2.S in healthy adults that was multicentre, randomized, double-blind and placebo-controlled. Ad26.COV2.S was administered intramuscularly at a dose of 5x10^10 or 1x10^11 viral particles, either as one shot or as two shots given 56 days apart. TCRbeta repertoire sequencing served as the tool for gauging how specific and how broad the SARS-CoV-2-reactive T cell receptors were following Ad26.COV2.S vaccination. The TCR-sequenced set comprised around 30 samples: some 20 Ad26.COV2.S vaccine recipients, 5 placebo recipients and 8 SARS-CoV-2 convalescent individuals. Participants in the trial were split at random into five groups of five each, receiving low-dose or high-dose Ad26.COV2.S once or twice, or else placebo on both occasions. Blinding of investigators to trial group allocation was maintained during experiments and outcome assessment.

Of note for this clone: Its antigen is not yet known. It has no much larger one-base neighbor in the sample; base qualities were not kept.

The immunoSEQ Assay was the method used to sequence TCRbeta CDR3 regions. After extraction, genomic DNA underwent amplification by bias-controlled multiplex PCR, followed by high-throughput sequencing. The published analysis was carried out like this. To quantify the absolute abundance of every unique TCRbeta CDR3 region, sequences were collapsed and filtered. Usable DNA was measured by amplifying reference genes present in all nucleated cells, and TCRbeta template counts were normalized to that usable DNA to estimate T cell fraction. Repertoire TCRs were annotated as SARS-CoV-2-specific by exact matching of V gene, CDR3 amino acid sequence and J gene to a known reactive TCR set. The reference SARS-CoV-2 TCR set was obtained from MIRA and was filtered for enrichment in COVID-19-positive ImmuneCODE repertoires, whereby public or cross-reactive TCRs were removed. Using the MIRA antigens, annotated TCRs were further analysed by specific ORF or by position within an ORF. Depth was the summed frequency of annotated unique rearrangements, while breadth was defined as annotated unique rearrangements over total unique productive rearrangements. Group comparisons of TCR breadth used two-sided Wilcoxon rank-sum tests. Entries here come from immuneACCESS through TCRdb and include only in-frame sequences with V and J called. Some clones fail to appear in such tables; in the studies checked, an unresolved V gene covers under half of the shortfall, and the cause of the remainder is unknown. The V and J calls and clone size come from that table; D and trimming were worked out from the DNA. This sample is represented by 350,000 to 450,000 clones; around 90% of them were singletons. Roughly 3.6% of the sample is taken by the ten largest.

The intended sense of this specimen's treatment or condition label: around 19 received Ad26.COV2.S at low or high dose, single or two shots; several received placebo; per-sample allocation not given. Repertoires of vaccine and placebo recipients were sequenced from samples taken on day 63 after the first injection. Between 29 July and 7 August 2020, Cohort 1b enrolled fewer than 30 adults aged 18-55 years at one site in Boston, USA. As a vaccine, Ad26.COV2.S was a replication-incompetent adenovirus type 26 vector that expressed a prefusion-stabilized SARS-CoV-2 spike protein derived from the original Wuhan strain. The research as a whole found: After vaccination, substantial breadth of spike-specific CD8+ and CD4+ T cell responses was reported. Non-spike TCR breadth was comparable between vaccine and placebo recipients, consistent with the vaccine containing only spike. The study lacked the statistical power to compare responses across vaccine doses or regimens. Ad26.COV2.S recipients had higher spike-specific TCR breadth than placebo recipients (P = 0.0014). It was noted by the authors that total T cell responses may have been underestimated by the TCR breadth and depth analyses.

The germline V gene (reference sequence) sets CDR1 to MNHNY and CDR2 to SVGAGI. From its cysteine to its phenylalanine, the CDR3 spans 16 amino acids. Only the CDR3 DNA is retained, 48 bases long and in frame from the first base. V is shortened by 0 bases, J by 5 bases, and the region joining them spans 16 bases. The receptor's source is a person between 18 and 60 years old who received the Ad26.COV2.S COVID-19 vaccine or a placebo. This sequence uses TRBV6-6 and TRBJ1-2; the D gene is not confidently resolved. Sequencing used peripheral blood, obtained in a trial of Ad26.COV2.S vaccine versus placebo. The sequenced DNA is TGTGCCAGCAGTTACTCCCGGGAGGGCGGCTTGTATGGCTACACCTTC. This codes for CASSYSREGGLYGYTF.